This T cell receptor beta chain was captured by sequencing in a study of blood T cell repertoires in COVID-19. Overall study context: Nucleic acid was either cDNA or gDNA, and it came from T cells, B-cell-depleted T cells, or PBMCs.

V lost 6 bases, J lost 4 bases, and 9 bases stayed unmatched. This CDR3 has 16 residues. Germline-derived CDR1 and CDR2 are MNHNY and SVGAGI (reference sequence). Using immunoSEQ multiplex PCR, the repertoire was profiled, and TCRdb retains in-frame clones only, with some absent. Found here are just over 90,000 clones, around four fifths of them singletons; the top ten hold about 16%. The specimen was peripheral blood. The genes are TRBV6-6 and TRBJ1-4, with 9 bases aligning to TRBD1. The TCR comes from a human donor in a cohort sampled during active COVID-19. CDR3 in amino acids: CASRLGDRAVNEKLFF. CDR3 DNA: TGTGCCAGCAGACTGGGGGACAGGGCAGTTAATGAAAAACTGTTTTTT.